This T cell receptor beta chain is from a study of CD8+ T cells in alopecia areata. Study information: Patients took tofacitinib for 6 to 18 months, followed by 6 drug-free months.

Trimming pared 1 base from V and 2 bases from J, leaving 17 bases between. The CDR3 sequence is 16 residues long. The germline V gene encodes CDR1 SQVTM and CDR2 ANQGSEA. As for this clone: Its antigen is still unknown.

Broader study findings: Normal scalp showed lower clonality than lesional scalp, especially alopecia totalis/universalis. Unlike in mice, where it was clearer, TCR sharing across patients was less clear, possibly HLA-related. Resident alphabeta T cells of normal skin are also sequenced in scalp samples.

Lesional scalp punch biopsies and peripheral blood came from alopecia areata patients. cDNA prepared by RNA extraction and subsequent reverse transcription served as the template for sequencing. Assay used: immunoSEQ multiplex PCR; TCRdb lists only in-frame clones, some missing. The sample has some 11,000 clones; about 53% are singletons. The receptor was isolated from a human donor with alopecia areata. The specimen sequenced was skin. V and J are TRBV29-1 and TRBJ2-5; a possible D gene is TRBD1 (6 bases). CDR3: CSVEGQGILWQETQYF. The CDR3 DNA sequence: TGCAGCGTTGAAGGTCAGGGGATCCTATGGCAAGAGACCCAGTACTTC.